This T cell receptor (beta chain) stems from a study of blood T cell repertoires in COVID-19. Whole-study context: PBMCs, B-cell-depleted T cells, or T cells provided the cDNA or gDNA that made up the material.

Per the study methods: Amplification of reference gene primers provided the estimated nucleated cell counts. Some clones are missing from TCRdb's copy, which holds only in-frame ones; the method was immunoSEQ multiplex PCR. V, J and clone size reflect that table, while D and trimming were determined from the DNA. The sample yields 25,000 to 35,000 clones, around 87% seen once. This receptor was obtained from a human donor in a cohort sampled during active COVID-19. The donor label of this sample is uncertain. The specimen sequenced was peripheral blood.

The DNA for the CDR3 is TGTGCCATCAGTGATGGTGGGCTGAACACTGAAGCTTTCTTT. This encodes CAISDGGLNTEAFF. This chain joins TRBV10-3 and TRBJ1-1; unclear D gene. Trimming took 3 bases from V and 0 from J, leaving 8 bases between them. Germline V gene lookup returns CDR1 ENHRY and CDR2 SYGVKD. This CDR3 contains 14 residues.